These 11 T cell receptor beta chains originate from one sample sequenced in a study of blood T cell repertoires in COVID-19 (TCRdb year 2020). Library creation used the immunoSEQ multiplex PCR assay. Imported from immuneACCESS, the table was reduced by TCRdb to in-frame sequences with V and J called. These copies leave out some clones; in studies compared against another copy, an unresolved V gene accounts for under half, and the cause of the remainder is not known. Across this sample there are 110,000 to 150,000 clones, with about 87% seen only once. The ten largest clones take up roughly two fifths of the sample. The sample was peripheral blood. The receptor source for this set is a human donor in a cohort sampled during active COVID-19.

The rearrangement uses TRBV7-9 and TRBJ1-2; weak D call: TRBD1 (6 bases). The CDR3 runs 13 residues. Germline loops: CDR1 SEHNR, CDR2 FQNEAQ (reference sequence). V was clipped by 6 bases and J by 6 bases, with 14 bases between them. The CDR3 coding sequence is TGTGCCAGCAGTTTACCGAACAGGGATGGCTACACCTTC. Its translation is CASSLPNRDGYTF.

The chain couples TRBV5-1 to TRBJ2-1; D remains ambiguous. CDR1 and CDR2 from the germline V gene are SGHRS and YFSETQ. There are 16 residues in the CDR3. V lost 2 bases and J 0 bases, leaving 12 bases between the germline ends. This chain's CDR3 is CASSFEAVSSYNEQFF. The CDR3 DNA sequence: TGCGCCAGCAGCTTTGAGGCAGTCAGCTCCTACAATGAGCAGTTCTTC.

CDR3 sequence reads: CASSPLTTGGGTEAFF. The CDR3 region has the DNA TGTGCCAGCTCACCTCTCACGACAGGGGGTGGAACTGAAGCTTTCTTT. This rearrangement joins TRBV18 to TRBJ1-1, with 9 bases matching TRBD1. The germline V gene has CDR1 KGHSH and CDR2 LQKENI. V dropped 3 bases and J dropped 5; count of bases not matched to a gene: 10. This CDR3 is built from 16 residues.

The rearrangement uses TRBV11-2 and TRBJ2-7, with 12 bases aligning to TRBD2. CDR3 length equals 16 residues. J gave up 2 bases and V 4 bases, and 6 bases lay outside the gene matches. Germline-derived CDR1 and CDR2 are SGHAT and FQNNGV. The CDR3 DNA sequence: TGTGCCAGCAGCTCAAGGACTAGCGGGGTTACCTACGAGCAGTACGTC. Protein product: CASSSRTSGVTYEQYV.

This chain connects TRBV12-3 or TRBV12-4 to TRBJ2-5; TRBD1 is a possible D gene (5 bases). V lost 7 bases and J 2 bases, leaving 11 bases between the germline ends. This CDR3 has 13 residues. CDR3 protein: CASNQGSQETQYF. CDR3 in DNA: TGTGCCAGCAATCAGGGTTCACAAGAGACCCAGTACTTC.

This clone has more than one count but fewer than ten. The chain links TRBV5-6 to TRBJ2-1, with 7 bases aligning to TRBD2. V dropped 2 bases and J dropped 1; count of bases not matched to a gene: 3. The CDR3 is made up of 15 amino acids. CDR1 and CDR2 (germline): SGHDT, YYEEEE. The CDR3 DNA sequence: TGTGCCAGCAGCTTCCTAGCGGATTCCTACAATGAGCAGTTCTTC. Translation: CASSFLADSYNEQFF.

The rearrangement links TRBV7-2 to TRBJ1-2, with TRBD1 matching 8 bases. The CDR3 has 14 amino acids. J lost 8 bases, V lost 3 bases, and 8 bases had no gene match. The germline V gene has CDR1 SGHTA and CDR2 FQGNSA. This CDR3 reads CASSLSQGAHGYTF. The DNA for the CDR3 is TGTGCCAGCAGCTTGAGTCAGGGGGCGCACGGCTACACCTTC.

The chain joins TRBV5-1 to TRBJ1-1; the match to TRBD1 covers 9 bases. V shed 2 bases, J shed 5 bases, and the junction held 13 bases outside the gene matches. The CDR3 has 17 residues. In germline, CDR1 is SGHRS, CDR2 YFSETQ. This CDR3 is CASSFRPAQGAGTEAFF. In nucleotides, the CDR3 is TGCGCCAGCAGCTTCAGACCGGCACAGGGGGCCGGGACTGAAGCTTTCTTT.

The table lists this clone with many counts. The chain links TRBV7-2 to TRBJ1-2, with 8 bases identical to TRBD1. Looked up from germline, CDR1 is SGHTA and CDR2 is FQGNSA. V shed 2 bases, J shed 8 bases, and the junction held 7 bases outside the gene matches. The CDR3 covers 14 residues. DNA for the CDR3: TGTGCCAGCAGCTTATCTAGGACAGGGTTCGGCTACACCTTC. It yields the protein CASSLSRTGFGYTF.

The chain combines TRBV5-7 with TRBJ2-1; tentatively, D is TRBD2 (6 bases). TRBV5-7 is treated as an ORF (open reading frame) with a function not yet certain. This CDR3 is 15 amino acids long. The ends were cut back, 2 bases at V and 1 base at J, with 10 bases in the middle. The CDR3, as DNA: TGTGCCAGCAGCTTATTAGGAGGGTCCTACAATGAGCAGTTCTTC. It specifies CASSLLGGSYNEQFF.

This clone occurred once. This chain connects TRBV2 to TRBJ1-6; D unresolved. The V end was cut by 11 bases, the J end by 8 bases, with 16 bases between. The CDR3 loop spans 13 amino acids. CDR1 and CDR2 (germline): SNHLY, FYNNEI. CDR3 region: CADTERTDSPLHF. In nucleotides, the CDR3 is TGTGCCGACACAGAACGCACGGATTCACCCCTCCACTTT.